This T cell receptor (beta chain) was sequenced during a study of blood T cells in healthy people across ages. This clonotype was seen a handful of times. The antigen remains undetermined. The study, taken as a whole, reports: Nothing was known about donor CMV status, and this possibly confounded expanded clonotype changes. More naive CD4+ cells and higher diversity marked long-lived donors relative to aged donors.

The authors extracted at least 5 micrograms of total RNA per sample. Using a J-beta primer mix together with a sample-barcoded 5' primer, a second PCR was run for about 6 to 11 cycles. The template-switch adaptor, which had 12 random nucleotides, put a tag on each cDNA molecule. TCRdb itself ran the 5' RACE reads through MiXCR, one entry per CDR3 protein. The sample gives around 710,000 distinct CDR3 sequences, about 42% of which show up once; 20% to 25% is in the top ten. With V trimmed by 3 bases and J by 6 bases, 12 bases remained unmatched. The CDR3 sequence is 16 residues long. Per germline, CDR1 LNHDA and CDR2 SQIVND (reference sequence).

V is TRBV19 and J is TRBJ2-3; TRBD2 aligns across 7 bases. The clonotype originates from a woman between 55 and 75 years old in good health. What was sequenced was blood. In DNA, the CDR3 is TGTGCCAGTAGTATTGGGAGGGTCCTCGTTATCGATACGCAGTATTTT. Protein: CASSIGRVLVIDTQYF.